This T cell receptor (beta chain) was recorded in a study of cytomegalovirus exposure and HLA in healthy donors. Study-wide results and caveats: The study designated roughly 160 TCR beta chains cytomegalovirus-associated. Among the CMV-associated chains, three were confirmed in vitro as specific for CMV antigens. According to reports, the classifier identified cytomegalovirus status with high specificity and sensitivity.

Clones were sequenced by immunoSEQ multiplex PCR, and TCRdb holds only the in-frame ones, with some missing. The sample includes under 200,000 clones, roughly 96% of them seen just once. A remark on this clone: Its antigen remains unknown.

CDR3 length: 14 residues. CDR1 SGHRS and CDR2 YFSETQ come from the germline V gene. V shed 3 bases and J shed 7 bases, with 16 bases lying between them. Separation from the roughly 680-subject first cohort characterized the roughly 120-subject validation cohort, to which the donors belonged. Source material: PBMCs. This sequence originates from a woman under 30 in good health and CMV-seronegative. V gene TRBV5-1 combines with J gene TRBJ2-5; TRBD2 is a possible D gene (5 bases). As DNA, the CDR3 is TGCGCCAGCAGCTGGGAACCTCGGGCGGGGACCCAGTACTTC. This encodes CASSWEPRAGTQYF. The full variable domain, rest sourced from reference TRBV5-1 and TRBJ2-5, is KAGVTQTPRYLIKTRGQQVTLSCSPISGHRSVSWYQQTPGQGLQFLFEYFSETQRNKGNFPGRFSGRQFSNSRSEMNVSTLELGDSALYLCASSWEPRAGTQYFGPGTRLLVL.